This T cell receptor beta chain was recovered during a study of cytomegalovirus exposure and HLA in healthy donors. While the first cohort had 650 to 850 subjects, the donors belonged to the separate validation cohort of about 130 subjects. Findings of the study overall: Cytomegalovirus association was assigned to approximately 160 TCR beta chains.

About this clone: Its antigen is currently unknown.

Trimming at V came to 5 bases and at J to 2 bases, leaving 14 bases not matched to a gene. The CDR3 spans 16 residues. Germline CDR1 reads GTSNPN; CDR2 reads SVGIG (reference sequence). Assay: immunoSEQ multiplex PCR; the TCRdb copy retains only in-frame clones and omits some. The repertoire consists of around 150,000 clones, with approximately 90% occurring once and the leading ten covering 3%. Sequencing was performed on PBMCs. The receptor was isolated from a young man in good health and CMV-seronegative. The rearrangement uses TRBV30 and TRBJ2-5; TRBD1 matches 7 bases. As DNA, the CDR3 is TGTGCCTGGGCCCGAGTCTTACAGGGGCTACAAGAGACCCAGTACTTC. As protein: CAWARVLQGLQETQYF.